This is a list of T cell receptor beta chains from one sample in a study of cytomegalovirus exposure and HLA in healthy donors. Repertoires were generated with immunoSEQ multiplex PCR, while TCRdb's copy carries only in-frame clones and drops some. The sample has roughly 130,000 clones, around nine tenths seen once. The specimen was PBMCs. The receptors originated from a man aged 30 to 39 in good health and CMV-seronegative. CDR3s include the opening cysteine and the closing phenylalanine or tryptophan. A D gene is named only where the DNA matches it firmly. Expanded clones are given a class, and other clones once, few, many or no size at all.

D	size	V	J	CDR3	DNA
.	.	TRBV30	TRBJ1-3	CAWSEGGEVENTIYF	TGTGCCTGGAGTGAGGGGGGGGAAGTTGAAAACACCATATATTTT
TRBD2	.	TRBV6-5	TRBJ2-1	CASSPSGRSEQFF	TGTGCCAGCAGTCCGAGCGGGAGATCTGAGCAGTTCTTC
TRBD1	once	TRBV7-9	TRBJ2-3	CASTFPTYDRGWESDTQYF	TGTGCCAGCACCTTCCCTACATACGACAGGGGGTGGGAGTCAGATACGCAGTATTTT
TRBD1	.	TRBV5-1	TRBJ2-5	CASSLALGVRGETQYF	TGCGCCAGCAGCTTGGCCCTGGGAGTCAGGGGGGAGACCCAGTACTTC
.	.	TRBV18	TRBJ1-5	CASASGGGSNQPQHF	TGTGCCAGCGCGAGCGGGGGAGGGAGCAATCAGCCCCAGCATTTT
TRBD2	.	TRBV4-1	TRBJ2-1	CASSQVEGGSRNEQFF	TGCGCCAGCAGCCAAGTAGAGGGCGGGAGTCGCAATGAGCAGTTCTTC
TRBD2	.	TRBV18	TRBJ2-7	CASSPGPLAGVEQYF	TGTGCCAGCTCACCAGGTCCACTAGCGGGAGTGGAGCAGTACTTC
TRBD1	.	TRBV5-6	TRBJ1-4	CASSAPWTGRGKLFF	TGTGCCAGCAGCGCACCGTGGACAGGGAGAGGAAAACTGTTTTTT
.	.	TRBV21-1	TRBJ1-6	CASLQEGLYSPLHF	TGTGCCAGCTTACAGGAGGGCCTGTATTCACCCCTCCACTTT
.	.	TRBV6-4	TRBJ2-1	CASSDRQGLYNEQFF	TGTGCCAGCAGTGACCGACAAGGTCTCTACAATGAGCAGTTCTTC
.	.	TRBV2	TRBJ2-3	CASWRGGDTQYF	TGTGCCAGCTGGAGGGGAGGAGATACGCAGTATTTT
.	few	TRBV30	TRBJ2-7	CAWSSRGGYEQYF	TGTGCCTGGAGTTCTAGGGGAGGCTACGAGCAGTACTTC
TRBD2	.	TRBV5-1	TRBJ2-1	CASSLIKGTSGRAPHDNEQFF	TGCGCCAGCAGCCTTATAAAAGGGACTAGCGGGAGAGCCCCTCATGACAATGAGCAGTTCTTC
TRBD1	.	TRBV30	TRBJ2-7	CAWSRTGGAYEQYF	TGTGCCTGGAGCAGGACAGGGGGCGCATACGAGCAGTACTTC
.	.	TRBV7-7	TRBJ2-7	CASSLGQGGSYEQYF	TGTGCCAGCAGCTTGGGGCAGGGGGGCTCCTACGAGCAGTACTTC
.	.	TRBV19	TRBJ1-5	CASSIGGNQPQHF	TGTGCCAGTAGTATAGGCGGGAATCAGCCCCAGCATTTT
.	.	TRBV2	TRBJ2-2	CASSPTENTGELFF	TGTGCCAGCAGCCCGACAGAGAACACCGGGGAGCTGTTTTTT
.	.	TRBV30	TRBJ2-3	CAWSTGSWDTQYF	TGTGCCTGGAGTACGGGGAGTTGGGATACGCAGTATTTT
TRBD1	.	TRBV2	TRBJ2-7	CARGQGAPYEQYF	TGTGCCAGGGGACAGGGTGCCCCCTACGAGCAGTACTTC
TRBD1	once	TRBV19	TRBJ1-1	CASRKRTPGGSEAFF	TGTGCCAGCAGAAAGAGAACGCCAGGGGGCAGTGAAGCTTTCTTT
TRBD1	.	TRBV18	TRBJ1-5	CASSLDRVNLQPQHF	TGTGCCAGCTCACTCGACAGGGTGAACCTGCAGCCCCAGCATTTT
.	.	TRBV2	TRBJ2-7	CASNGGFHEQYF	TGTGCCAGCAATGGAGGGTTCCACGAGCAGTACTTC
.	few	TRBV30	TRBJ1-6	CAWSVRSPLHF	TGTGCCTGGAGTGTTAGATCACCCCTCCACTTT
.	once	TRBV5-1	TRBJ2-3	CASAPGLGLGATDTQYF	TGCGCCAGCGCCCCAGGGCTCGGGTTGGGGGCCACAGATACGCAGTATTTT
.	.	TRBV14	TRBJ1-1	CASSFGLNEAFF	TGTGCCAGCAGCTTCGGTCTAAATGAAGCTTTCTTT
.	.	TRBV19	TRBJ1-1	CASSIGGPYTEAFF	TGTGCCAGTAGTATCGGGGGGCCGTACACTGAAGCTTTCTTT
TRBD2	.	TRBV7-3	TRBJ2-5	CASSRRTSGQETQYF	TGTGCCAGCAGCCGAAGGACTAGCGGCCAAGAGACCCAGTACTTC
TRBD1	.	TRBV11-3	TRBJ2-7	CASSVTGGYEQYF	TGTGCCAGCAGCGTGACAGGGGGCTACGAGCAGTACTTC
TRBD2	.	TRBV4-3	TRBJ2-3	CASSRGLAGGGTDTQYF	TGCGCCAGCAGCCGAGGACTAGCGGGAGGAGGCACAGATACGCAGTATTTT
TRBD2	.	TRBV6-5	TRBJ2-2	CASSLAGGPAGELFF	TGTGCCAGCAGTCTAGCGGGAGGGCCAGCCGGGGAGCTGTTTTTT
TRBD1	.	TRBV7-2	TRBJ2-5	CASSLGGQRETQYF	TGTGCCAGCAGCTTAGGGGGACAGCGAGAGACCCAGTACTTC
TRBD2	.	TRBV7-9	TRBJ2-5	CASSRMTGTSVKETQYF	TGTGCCAGCAGCCGTATGACCGGGACTAGCGTGAAAGAGACCCAGTACTTC
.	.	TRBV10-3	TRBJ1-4	CAISPGQVIGEKLFF	TGTGCCATCAGCCCGGGACAAGTGATCGGAGAAAAACTGTTTTTT
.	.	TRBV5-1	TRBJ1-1	CASSLGRSTGGTEAFF	TGCGCCAGCAGCTTGGGACGGTCCACCGGAGGTACTGAAGCTTTCTTT
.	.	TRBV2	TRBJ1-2	CASSETANYGYTF	TGTGCCAGCAGTGAGACAGCTAACTATGGCTACACCTTC
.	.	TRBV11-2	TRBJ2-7	CASSLDGLYEQYF	TGTGCCAGCAGCTTAGACGGTCTCTACGAGCAGTACTTC
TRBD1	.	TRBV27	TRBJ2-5	CASSYGTGKETQYF	TGTGCCAGCAGTTATGGGACAGGGAAAGAGACCCAGTACTTC
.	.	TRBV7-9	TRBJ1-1	CASSLMVVNTEAFF	TGTGCCAGCAGCTTAATGGTAGTTAACACTGAAGCTTTCTTT
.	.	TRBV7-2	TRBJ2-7	CASSQSSGPGERQYF	TGTGCCAGCAGTCAATCCTCGGGACCGGGAGAACGGCAGTACTTC
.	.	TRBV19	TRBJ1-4	CASSNEKLFF	TGTGCCAGTTCAAATGAAAAACTGTTTTTT
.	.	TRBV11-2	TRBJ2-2	CASSLAGASTGELFF	TGTGCCAGCAGCTTAGCAGGGGCTTCCACCGGGGAGCTGTTTTTT
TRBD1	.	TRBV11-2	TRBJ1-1	CASSSRFSGTGEQKAFF	TGTGCCAGCAGCTCACGTTTTTCCGGGACAGGGGAGCAAAAAGCTTTCTTT